This T cell receptor (beta chain) emerged from a study of tumor and adjacent non-tumor tissue in lung cancer. Study outcomes and limitations: Compared with tumor, normal lung showed significantly lower TCR diversity.

RNA was extracted from bulk tissue without any cell sorting. Between August and November 2014, newly diagnosed, chemotherapy-naive lung cancer patients underwent thoracic surgery in China. Germline V gene data show CDR1 as DFQATT and CDR2 as SNEGSKA (reference sequence). The CDR3 spans 15 residues. With 1 base clipped from V and 0 bases from J, the junction kept 3 bases outside the gene matches. A modified ARM-PCR protocol with three rounds of nested PCR amplified TCRbeta. TCRdb re-called the multiplex PCR reads through MiXCR, storing one row per CDR3 protein. Among over 110,000 distinct CDR3 sequences listed, approximately 64% were seen once. With respect to this clonotype: Its antigen is still unknown. This may come from a read error, since a much larger clone is one base off.

Sequencing was performed on lung tumor tissue. This chain joins TRBV20-1 and TRBJ2-1, with 7 bases fitting TRBD2. The TCR originated in a man aged 55 to 70 with small cell lung cancer. CDR3 protein: CSARGIAGSYNEQFF. The CDR3 DNA is TGCAGTGCTAGAGGAATAGCGGGCTCCTACAATGAGCAGTTCTTC.